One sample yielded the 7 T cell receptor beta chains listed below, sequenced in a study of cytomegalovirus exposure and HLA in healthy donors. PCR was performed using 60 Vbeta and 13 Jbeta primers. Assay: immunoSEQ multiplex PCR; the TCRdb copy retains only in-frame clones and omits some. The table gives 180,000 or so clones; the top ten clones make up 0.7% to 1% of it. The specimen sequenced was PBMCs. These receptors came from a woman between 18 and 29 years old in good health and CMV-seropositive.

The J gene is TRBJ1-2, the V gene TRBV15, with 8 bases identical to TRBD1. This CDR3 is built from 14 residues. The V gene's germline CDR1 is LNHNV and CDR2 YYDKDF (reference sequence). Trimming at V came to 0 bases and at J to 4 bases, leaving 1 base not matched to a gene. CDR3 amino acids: CATSRDGTGYGYTF. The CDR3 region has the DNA TGTGCCACCAGCAGAGATGGGACAGGCTATGGCTACACCTTC.

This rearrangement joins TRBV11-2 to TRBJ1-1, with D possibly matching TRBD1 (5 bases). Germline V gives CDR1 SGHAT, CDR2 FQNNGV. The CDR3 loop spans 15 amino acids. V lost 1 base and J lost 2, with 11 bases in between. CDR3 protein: CASSLVGHPNTEAFF. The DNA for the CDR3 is TGTGCCAGCAGCTTAGTGGGGCACCCCAACACTGAAGCTTTCTTT. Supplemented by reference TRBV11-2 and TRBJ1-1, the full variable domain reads EAGVAQSPRYKIIEKRQSVAFWCNPISGHATLYWYQQILGQGPKLLIQFQNNGVVDDSQLPKDRFSAERLKGVDSTLKIQPAKLEDSAVYLCASSLVGHPNTEAFFGQGTRLTVV.

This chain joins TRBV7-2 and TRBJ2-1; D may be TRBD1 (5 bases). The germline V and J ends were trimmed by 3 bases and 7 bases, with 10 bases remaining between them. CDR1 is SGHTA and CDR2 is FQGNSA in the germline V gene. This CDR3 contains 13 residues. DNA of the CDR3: TGTGCCAGCAGCTTGGATAGGACAAATGAGCAGTTCTTC. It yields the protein CASSLDRTNEQFF.

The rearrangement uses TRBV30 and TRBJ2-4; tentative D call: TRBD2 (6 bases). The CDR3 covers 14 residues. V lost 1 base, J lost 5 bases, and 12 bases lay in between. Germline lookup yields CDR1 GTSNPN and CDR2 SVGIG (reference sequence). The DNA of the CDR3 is TGTGCCTGGAGTGAAGGGAGCGGGCAAAACATTCAGTACTTC. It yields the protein CAWSEGSGQNIQYF.

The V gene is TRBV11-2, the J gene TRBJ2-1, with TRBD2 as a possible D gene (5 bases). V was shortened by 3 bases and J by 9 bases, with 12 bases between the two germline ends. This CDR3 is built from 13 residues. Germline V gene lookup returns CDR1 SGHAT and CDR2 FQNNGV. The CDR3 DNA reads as TGTGCCAGCAGCTTCACGAGGGAGTCTGAGCAGTTCTTC. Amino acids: CASSFTRESEQFF.

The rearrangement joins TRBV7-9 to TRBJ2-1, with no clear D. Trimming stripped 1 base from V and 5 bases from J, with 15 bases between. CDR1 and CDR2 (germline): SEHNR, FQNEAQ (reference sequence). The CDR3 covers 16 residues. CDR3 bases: TGTGCCAGCAGCTTAGTTGCGGCTAACCGGAACAATGAGCAGTTCTTC. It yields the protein CASSLVAANRNNEQFF.

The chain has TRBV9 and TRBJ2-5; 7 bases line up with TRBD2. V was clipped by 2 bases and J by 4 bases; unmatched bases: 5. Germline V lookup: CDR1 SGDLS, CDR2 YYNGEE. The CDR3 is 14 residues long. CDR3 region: CASSVSGVGETQYF. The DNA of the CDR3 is TGTGCCAGCAGCGTGAGCGGGGTTGGAGAGACCCAGTACTTC.